Listed below are T cell receptor beta chains from one sample, sequenced in a study of T cells in Graves' hyperthyroidism and ophthalmopathy. TCRdb reanalysed the multiplex PCR reads using MiXCR and keeps one entry per CDR3 protein. The profile shows about 290,000 distinct CDR3 sequences, approximately 14% of them singletons. The material sequenced was blood. The source is a woman in her forties with Graves' hyperthyroidism. Each CDR3 is given without its conserved first and last residue. Fields, in order: V gene, D gene, CDR3 protein. The D gene is left open where the match is weak.

V gene: TRBV2
D gene: -
CDR3 protein: ASRESRGGRTSTDTQY

V gene: TRBV28
D gene: -
CDR3 protein: ASSSYRENEQY

V gene: TRBV5-1
D gene: -
CDR3 protein: ASSKDSGNTIY

V gene: TRBV12-3/TRBV12-4
D gene: TRBD1
CDR3 protein: ASSLLPGTGGGDPHNEQF

V gene: TRBV11-3
D gene: -
CDR3 protein: ASSHTRGSTDTQY

V gene: TRBV18
D gene: -
CDR3 protein: ASSPPSRSTDTQY

V gene: TRBV30
D gene: -
CDR3 protein: AWASGAEQPQH

V gene: TRBV7-9
D gene: TRBD1
CDR3 protein: ASSLGQGPQETQY

V gene: TRBV5-1
D gene: TRBD1
CDR3 protein: ASSSRGNSGNTIY

V gene: TRBV5-5
D gene: TRBD1
CDR3 protein: ASSPRTGGRTEAF

V gene: TRBV7-9
D gene: -
CDR3 protein: ASSQDFKQY

V gene: TRBV30
D gene: -
CDR3 protein: AWSRQSEAF

V gene: TRBV7-9
D gene: -
CDR3 protein: ASRTLGQHNSPLH

V gene: TRBV2
D gene: TRBD1
CDR3 protein: ASATGSGHSPLH

V gene: TRBV20-1
D gene: -
CDR3 protein: SARLLGLGEQY

V gene: TRBV15
D gene: -
CDR3 protein: ATSVSRALTDTQY

V gene: TRBV20-1
D gene: -
CDR3 protein: SAREEQTNTEAF

V gene: TRBV30
D gene: -
CDR3 protein: AWDTGTAVGGQY

V gene: TRBV7-9
D gene: TRBD1
CDR3 protein: ASSLGQGKMVGGYT

V gene: TRBV28
D gene: -
CDR3 protein: ASGLDANTGELF

V gene: TRBV25-1
D gene: TRBD1
CDR3 protein: ASSAPGQGVYEQY

V gene: TRBV7-9
D gene: TRBD1
CDR3 protein: ASSWGQGGSYEQY

V gene: TRBV20-1
D gene: TRBD1
CDR3 protein: SAPAPRGTANTEAF

V gene: TRBV19
D gene: -
CDR3 protein: ASSFRDGNQPQH

V gene: TRBV18
D gene: TRBD1
CDR3 protein: ASSLTGLSEQY

V gene: TRBV20-1
D gene: TRBD2
CDR3 protein: SAILAGGGRYNEQF

V gene: TRBV5-5
D gene: TRBD2
CDR3 protein: ASSSPGLAGGYEQY

V gene: TRBV4-2
D gene: TRBD2
CDR3 protein: ASSQDSAGAYNEQF

V gene: TRBV20-1
D gene: -
CDR3 protein: SASMTSYEQS

V gene: TRBV6-1
D gene: TRBD1
CDR3 protein: ASSSRDRGYNEQF

V gene: TRBV11-2
D gene: -
CDR3 protein: ASSFPRLGANTEAF

V gene: TRBV3-1
D gene: -
CDR3 protein: ASSQDQGNPAGNTIY